This passage covers 28 T cell receptor beta chains from one sample sequenced in a study of read filtering for tumor transcriptome and immune sequencing. From approximately 430 ng of RNA, a library with molecular barcoded alpha/delta and beta/gamma adaptors was made. TCRdb re-called the reads through MiXCR, storing one row per CDR3 protein. The sample holds some 80,000 distinct CDR3 sequences; about 12% are singletons and the top ten take 15%. The sequenced sample consisted of a population of CD138-negative cells sorted from bone marrow. These receptors came from a donor at least 40 years old with multiple myeloma.

This clonotype was seen just once. Possible read error: a much larger clone is one base away. The V and J genes are TRBV20-1 and TRBJ2-3; 9 positions agree with TRBD1. This CDR3 contains 15 residues. Germline assignment: CDR1 DFQATT and CDR2 SNEGSKA (reference sequence). The CDR3, as DNA: TGCGGTGCTAGAGATTGGACAGGGGACACAGATACGCAGTATTTT. Translated, it gives CGARDWTGDTDTQYF.

This clonotype was seen many times. The genes are TRBV20-1 and TRBJ2-1, with D possibly TRBD2 on 6 matching bases. The V gene lost 0 bases and the J gene lost 5 bases, with 11 bases spanning the gap. The length of the CDR3 is 14 residues. Germline CDR1 DFQATT, CDR2 SNEGSKA (reference sequence). CDR3 sequence: CSARDRRGNNEQFF. The CDR3 coding sequence is TGCAGTGCTAGAGATCGGCGGGGAAACAATGAGCAGTTCTTC.

The chain has TRBV15 and TRBJ2-5, with D unresolved. The germline gives CDR1 LNHNV, CDR2 YYDKDF (reference sequence). The CDR3 runs 15 residues. V was trimmed by 5 bases and J by 1 base, leaving 14 bases between them. CDR3 bases: TGTGCCACCAGCCTACACTTGGCTGCCCAAGAGACCCAGTACTTC. Its translation is CATSLHLAAQETQYF.

This chain connects TRBV7-9 to TRBJ2-1; D is uncertain. V dropped 7 bases and J dropped 9 bases, with 10 bases sitting between them. CDR1 and CDR2 (germline): SEHNR, FQNEAQ (reference sequence). This CDR3 is built from 11 residues. CDR3 region: CASNSMGEQFF. As DNA, the CDR3 is TGTGCCAGCAACTCTATGGGTGAGCAGTTCTTC. Looking up the rest from reference TRBV7-9 and TRBJ2-1 gives the full variable domain: DTGVSQNPRHKITKRGQNVTFRCDPISEHNRLYWYRQTLGQGPEFLTYFQNEAQLEKSRLLSDRFSAERPKGSFSTLEIQRTEQGDSAMYLCASNSMGEQFFGPGTRLTVL.

This clonotype showed up just a few times. The chain joins TRBV30 to TRBJ2-7; D is possibly TRBD1 (5 bases). Germline CDR1 is GTSNPN and CDR2 is SVGIG (reference sequence). The CDR3 length is 12 residues. With 3 bases removed from V and 1 base from J, the gap between germline ends came to 7 bases. CDR3 nucleotide sequence: TGTGCCTGGAGCCCAGGGTCCTACGAGCAGTACTTC. Its translation: CAWSPGSYEQYF. The entire variable domain, with the rest obtained from reference TRBV30 and TRBJ2-7, is as follows: SQTIHQWPATLVQPVGSPLSLECTVEGTSNPNLYWYRQAAGRGLQLLFYSVGIGQISSEVPQNLSASRPQDRQFILSSKKLLLSDSGFYLCAWSPGSYEQYFGPGTRLTVT.

This clonotype was counted at least ten times. The V call is TRBV29-1, the J call TRBJ2-1; the D is unclear. CDR1 is SQVTM, CDR2 ANQGSEA, per germline. With 0 bases removed from V and 5 bases from J, the gap between germline ends came to 5 bases. The CDR3 runs 12 residues. CDR3 DNA: TGCAGCGTTGAAGAGTTTGACAATGAGCAGTTCTTC. It encodes CSVEEFDNEQFF.

This clonotype was detected only a few times. DNA for the CDR3: TGCAGCGCCGCGGACTCTTTTCCTACAACTGAGCAGTTCTTC. It is translated as CSAADSFPTTEQFF. This chain connects TRBV29-1 to TRBJ2-1; D may be TRBD2 (5 bases). Per germline, CDR1 SQVTM and CDR2 ANQGSEA. The germline V and J ends were trimmed by 7 bases and 9 bases, with 22 bases remaining between them. The CDR3 consists of 14 residues.

This clonotype has ten or more counts. The chain uses TRBV3-1 and TRBJ2-7, with 10 nucleotides matching TRBD2. V shed 1 base, J shed 4 bases, and the junction held 4 bases outside the gene matches. The germline gives CDR1 LGHDT, CDR2 YNNKEL (reference sequence). The CDR3 has 15 residues. The CDR3 nucleotides read TGTGCCAGCAGCCAAGTGCCTAGCGGGAGATACGAGCAGTACTTC. Translating gives CASSQVPSGRYEQYF.

This clonotype was seen at least ten times. The chain employs TRBV30 and TRBJ1-4; the D is unclear. The V gene's germline CDR1 is GTSNPN and CDR2 SVGIG (reference sequence). The CDR3 is 13 residues long. The V gene lost 0 bases and the J gene lost 4 bases, with 6 bases spanning the gap. This CDR3 reads CAWSVAFNEKLFF. The DNA of the CDR3 is TGTGCCTGGAGTGTAGCTTTTAATGAAAAACTGTTTTTT. Full variable domain (missing parts from reference TRBV30 and TRBJ1-4): SQTIHQWPATLVQPVGSPLSLECTVEGTSNPNLYWYRQAAGRGLQLLFYSVGIGQISSEVPQNLSASRPQDRQFILSSKKLLLSDSGFYLCAWSVAFNEKLFFGSGTQLSVL.

This clonotype has ten or more counts. The J gene is TRBJ2-3, the V gene TRBV6-5, with D perhaps TRBD2 (6 bases). Trimming took 5 bases from V and 8 from J, leaving 8 bases between them. Germline V gene data show CDR1 as MNHEY and CDR2 as SVGAGI. The CDR3 has 11 residues. The CDR3 is CASSGGSTQYF. The CDR3 DNA follows: TGTGCCAGCAGTGGGGGGAGTACGCAGTATTTT.

This clonotype was picked up one time. Lacking the conserved final phenylalanine or tryptophan, this CDR3 likely reflects a read error. The rearrangement joins TRBV28 to TRBJ2-7; D ambiguous. Germline V lookup: CDR1 MDHEN, CDR2 SYDVKM. CDR3 length equals 14 residues. The V end lost 2 bases, the J end lost 0 bases, and 8 bases lay between the germline ends. The CDR3 sequence: CASSLGPLSYEQYI. Here the CDR3 DNA reads TGTGCCAGCAGTTTAGGACCTCTCTCCTACGAGCAGTACATC.

At least ten counts were recorded for this clonotype. The V gene is TRBV7-9, the J gene TRBJ1-3, with unresolved D. The CDR3 consists of 15 residues. V lost 5 bases and J lost 0, with 11 bases in between. Germline V gene lookup returns CDR1 SEHNR and CDR2 FQNEAQ (reference sequence). DNA of the CDR3: TGTGCCAGCAGCCTACGGGTTCACTCTGGAAACACCATATATTTT. It yields the protein CASSLRVHSGNTIYF.

This clonotype has at least ten counts. The chain links TRBV12-3 or TRBV12-4 to TRBJ1-2; 9 positions match TRBD1. V shed 1 base and J 6 bases; nucleotides not matched to a gene: 3. The CDR3 spans 14 residues. The CDR3 coding sequence is TGTGCCAGCAGTTTAGGGAGGACAGGGGATGGCTACACCTTC. Translated: CASSLGRTGDGYTF.

The chain links TRBV30 to TRBJ2-7; maybe TRBD2 (6 bases). This CDR3 region has 16 residues. Germline V lookup: CDR1 GTSNPN, CDR2 SVGIG (reference sequence). V was pared by 0 bases and J by 7 bases, with 22 bases between. This CDR3 is CAWSVRRRLEGSEQYF. For the CDR3, the DNA is TGTGCCTGGAGTGTACGGAGGAGACTAGAGGGCAGTGAGCAGTACTTC.

This clonotype was detected many times. The chain recombines TRBV5-1 with TRBJ2-5; D assignment may be TRBD1 or TRBD2 (5 bases each). CDR1 is SGHRS, CDR2 YFSETQ, per germline. Trimming removed 7 bases from V and 3 bases from J, with 16 bases in between. The CDR3 spans 14 residues. The CDR3 here is CASGLRDGEETQYF. The DNA for the CDR3 is TGCGCCAGCGGGCTCCGGGACGGTGAAGAGACCCAGTACTTC.

Ten or more counts support this clonotype. The chain joins TRBV4-2 to TRBJ2-2, with 11 bases matching TRBD1. CDR3 length: 16 residues. The V and J ends lost 1 base and 6 bases, in that order; junction bases with no gene match: 4. Germline loops: CDR1 LGHNA, CDR2 YNFKEQ. CDR3 sequence reads: CASSQAGQGAAGELFF. In DNA, the CDR3 is TGTGCCAGCAGCCAAGCTGGACAGGGGGCGGCCGGGGAGCTGTTTTTT.

For this clonotype: A much more abundant neighbour one base away suggests this may be a read error. The gene calls are TRBV2 and TRBJ2-7, with D tentatively TRBD1 or TRBD2 (5 bases each). Germline V gives CDR1 SNHLY, CDR2 FYNNEI. The CDR3 length is 12 residues. Trimming took 4 bases from V and 6 from J, leaving 10 bases between them. This CDR3 reads CASSGIGAEQYF. As DNA, the CDR3 is TGTGCCAGCAGTGGGATCGGGGCCGAGCAGTACTTC.

In this sample, this clonotype turned up many times. The chain carries TRBV28 and TRBJ2-3, with 7 bases matching TRBD1. The germline V gene encodes CDR1 MDHEN and CDR2 SYDVKM. The CDR3 spans 16 residues. The J segment lost 2 bases and the V segment lost 4 bases, leaving 9 bases of the junction unmatched. This CDR3 reads CASSSGQLFFTDTQYF. Here the CDR3 DNA reads TGTGCCAGCAGTTCGGGACAGCTATTTTTCACAGATACGCAGTATTTT. Based on the CDR3 plus reference TRBV28 and TRBJ2-3, the full variable domain is DVKVTQSSRYLVKRTGEKVFLECVQDMDHENMFWYRQDPGLGLRLIYFSYDVKMKEKGDIPEGYSVSREKKERFSLILESASTNQTSMYLCASSSGQLFFTDTQYFGPGTRLTVL.

This clonotype has a count of ten or more. The chain joins TRBV28 to TRBJ2-7; 9 nucleotides align to TRBD2. V was pared by 4 bases and J by 5 bases, with 12 bases of the junction left unmatched. Germline values: CDR1 MDHEN, CDR2 SYDVKM. The CDR3 runs to 16 residues. The CDR3: CASSSPGLARGHEQYF. In DNA form, the CDR3 reads TGTGCCAGCAGTTCTCCCGGACTAGCGAGGGGGCACGAGCAGTACTTC. Looking up the rest from reference TRBV28 and TRBJ2-7 gives the full variable domain: DVKVTQSSRYLVKRTGEKVFLECVQDMDHENMFWYRQDPGLGLRLIYFSYDVKMKEKGDIPEGYSVSREKKERFSLILESASTNQTSMYLCASSSPGLARGHEQYFGPGTRLTVT.

This clonotype was recorded many times. The rearrangement joins TRBV12-5 to TRBJ1-3; D may be TRBD1 (5 bases). The CDR3 spans 14 residues. V dropped 6 bases and J dropped 4 bases, with 13 bases sitting between them. Germline V gene data show CDR1 as LGHNT and CDR2 as FRNRAP. In DNA form, the CDR3 reads TGTGCTAGTGGGCTCGACAGAACGGGAAACACCATATATTTT. Translation gives CASGLDRTGNTIYF. Full variable domain (remainder filled in from reference TRBV12-5 and TRBJ1-3): DARVTQTPRHKVTEMGQEVTMRCQPILGHNTVFWYRQTMMQGLELLAYFRNRAPLDDSGMPKDRFSAEMPDATLATLKIQPSEPRDSAVYFCASGLDRTGNTIYFGEGSWLTVV.

This chain uses TRBV20-1 with TRBJ2-3, with 8 bases that match TRBD2. CDR1 and CDR2 (germline): DFQATT, SNEGSKA (reference sequence). V shed 0 bases and J 4 bases; nucleotides not matched to a gene: 6. The CDR3 is made up of 15 amino acids. Written as DNA, the CDR3 is TGCAGTGCTAGAGACCCGACTAGCGCTCCAGATACGCAGTATTTT. It yields the protein CSARDPTSAPDTQYF.

With regard to this clonotype: This is likely a read error, given that the CDR3 carries no conserved phenylalanine or tryptophan at its end. The rearrangement joins TRBV12-3 or TRBV12-4 to TRBJ2-6, with 10 bases matching TRBD1. CDR3 length equals 17 residues. The ends lost 5 bases at V and 2 bases at J; junction bases unmatched: 6. CDR3 in amino acids: CASSLRQGAAGANVLTL. CDR3 nucleotides: TGTGCCAGCAGTCTCCGACAGGGGGCTGCTGGGGCCAACGTCCTGACTTTA.

This clonotype was picked up many times. The V call is TRBV5-1, the J call TRBJ1-1; D is unclear. Germline CDR1 SGHRS, CDR2 YFSETQ. The germline V and J ends were trimmed by 0 bases and 0 bases, with 9 bases remaining between them. CDR3 length equals 15 residues. The CDR3 spells CASSLEQTMNTEAFF. CDR3 DNA: TGCGCCAGCAGCTTGGAACAGACCATGAACACTGAAGCTTTCTTT.

This clonotype was detected a few times. The rearrangement links TRBV4-1 to TRBJ1-1, with unresolved D. Trimming removed 0 bases from V and 14 bases from J, with 22 bases in between. Germline CDR1 reads MGHRA; CDR2 reads YSYEKL. The CDR3 sequence is 15 residues long. CDR3 bases: TGCGCCAGCAGCCAAGAAGGTCCGGGCGCCGTAAATGTGTTCTTT. Protein sequence: CASSQEGPGAVNVFF.

The table lists this clonotype with many counts. V gene TRBV7-2 combines with J gene TRBJ2-2, with 7 bases aligning to TRBD1. J gave up 0 bases and V 3 bases, and 1 base lay outside the gene matches. The CDR3 has 15 amino acids. Looked up from germline, CDR1 is SGHTA and CDR2 is FQGNSA. The CDR3 here is CASSFDRANTGELFF. In nucleotides, the CDR3 is TGTGCCAGCAGCTTTGACAGGGCGAACACCGGGGAGCTGTTTTTT.

In this sample, this clonotype turned up many times. The chain joins TRBV20-1 to TRBJ2-7; 7 bases fit TRBD1. From germline, CDR1 is DFQATT and CDR2 SNEGSKA (reference sequence). The V gene end was trimmed by 5 bases and the J gene end by 2 bases; junction bases not matched to a gene: 6. The CDR3 runs to 13 residues. The CDR3, as DNA: TGCAGTGCTGGGCCCGACAGGGCCTACGAGCAGTACTTC. Protein: CSAGPDRAYEQYF.

This clonotype has only a few counts. This chain uses TRBV20-1 with TRBJ2-3; TRBD2 matches at 11 bases. This CDR3 region has 15 residues. The V gene's germline CDR1 is DFQATT and CDR2 SNEGSKA (reference sequence). Trimming took 1 base from V and 0 from J; bases not matched to a gene: 0. The CDR3 reads CSARASGGSTDTQYF. As DNA, the CDR3 is TGCAGTGCTAGAGCTAGCGGGGGGAGCACAGATACGCAGTATTTT.

This clonotype was recorded at least ten times. The chain combines TRBV5-1 with TRBJ2-7, with D possibly being TRBD1 (5 bases). The length of the CDR3 is 13 residues. V shed 5 bases and J shed 0 bases, with 9 bases lying between them. Per germline, CDR1 SGHRS and CDR2 YFSETQ. CDR3 residues: CASRGASSYEQYF. The CDR3 DNA reads TGCGCCAGCAGAGGGGCGAGCTCCTACGAGCAGTACTTC.